This T cell receptor (beta chain) was identified in a study of blood T cell repertoires in COVID-19. Whole-study context: Sample material is recorded as cDNA or gDNA derived from T cells, B-cell-depleted T cells, or PBMCs.

In the authors' methods: From reference gene primer amplification, estimates of nucleated cell counts were derived. Assay: immunoSEQ multiplex PCR; the TCRdb copy retains only in-frame clones and omits some. Clone size and V and J calls were adopted from that table, with D and trimming inferred from the DNA. The sample records 200,000 to 250,000 clones, approximately 85% being singletons. Ages ranged from about 18 to 89 years, with residence in more than 20 US areas. Each participant's cohort was designated according to participant-reported clinical history. This clonotype originated in a woman in her 50s who had recovered from COVID-19. The sequenced sample was PBMCs or T cells enriched from blood (not recorded which).

Here the CDR3 DNA reads TGTGCCAGCAGGCCCGGGGTAATAGTAGGCGAGACCCAGTACTTC. Protein product: CASRPGVIVGETQYF. The chain has TRBV28 and TRBJ2-5, with a tentative D call TRBD2 (5 bases). The CDR3 is 15 amino acids. Germline V lookup: CDR1 MDHEN, CDR2 SYDVKM. V gave up 6 bases and J gave up 5 bases, with 19 bases separating them.